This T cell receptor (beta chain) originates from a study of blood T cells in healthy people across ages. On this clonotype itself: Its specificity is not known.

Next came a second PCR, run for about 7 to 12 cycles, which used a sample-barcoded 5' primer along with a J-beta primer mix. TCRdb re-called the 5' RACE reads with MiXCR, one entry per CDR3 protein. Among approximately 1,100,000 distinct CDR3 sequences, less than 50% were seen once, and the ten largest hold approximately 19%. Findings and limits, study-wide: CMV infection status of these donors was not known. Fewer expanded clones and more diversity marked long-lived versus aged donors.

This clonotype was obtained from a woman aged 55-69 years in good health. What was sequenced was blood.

The chain's CDR3 is CSAEAGTGSFEQFF. The CDR3 nucleotides read TGCAGTGCTGAGGCCGGGACAGGTTCGTTTGAGCAGTTCTTC. The rearrangement uses TRBV20-1 and TRBJ2-1, with 8 bases identical to TRBD1. Per germline, CDR1 DFQATT and CDR2 SNEGSKA (reference sequence). J gave up 9 bases and V 5 bases, and 12 bases lay outside the gene matches. The CDR3 extends over 14 amino acids.